One sample yielded the 29 T cell receptor beta chains listed below, sequenced in a study of blood T cell repertoires in COVID-19. Generated by immunoSEQ multiplex PCR, the TCRdb table keeps only in-frame clones and is missing some. The table has about 220,000 clones, 84% seen once. Sequencing was done on a sample of peripheral blood. These receptors originate from a woman aged 60-70 years with acute or convalescent COVID-19.

Note on this clone: Other DNA sequences in the sample encode the same CDR3. V gene TRBV13 combines with J gene TRBJ2-1, with 9 bases identical to TRBD2. Germline V CDR1 and CDR2: PRHDT, FYEKMQ (reference sequence). The J segment lost 9 bases and the V segment lost 5 bases, leaving 11 bases of the junction unmatched. This CDR3 has 15 amino acids. CDR3: CASSPPGSGGREQFF. CDR3 nucleotide sequence: TGTGCCAGCAGCCCTCCGGGGAGCGGGGGGCGTGAGCAGTTCTTC.

This chain connects TRBV6-2 or TRBV6-3 to TRBJ1-6, with 9 positions matching TRBD1. Germline loops: CDR1 MNHEY, CDR2 SVGEGT. The ends lost 6 bases at V and 8 bases at J; junction bases unmatched: 11. This CDR3 has 16 residues. The CDR3 nucleotides read TGTGCCAGCAGCCTCGGCACAGGGGGCGACTATTCACCCCTCCACTTT. Amino acids: CASSLGTGGDYSPLHF.

This clone was seen a few times. This chain joins TRBV7-8 and TRBJ2-7, with 8 bases aligning to TRBD1. The CDR3 is 14 residues long. Looked up from germline, CDR1 is SGHVS and CDR2 is FQNEAQ. The trim removed 1 base at V and 5 bases at J, leaving 4 bases unmatched. CDR3 region: CASSLVQGANEQYF. The CDR3 DNA follows: TGTGCCAGCAGCTTAGTGCAGGGGGCTAACGAGCAGTACTTC.

The chain links TRBV19 to TRBJ2-5; D unclear. Germline V gene data show CDR1 as LNHDA and CDR2 as SQIVND (reference sequence). Trimming took off 5 bases at V and 3 bases at J, with 13 bases between the two ends. The CDR3 consists of 14 residues. Here the CDR3 reads CASSQNWAEETQYF. In nucleotides, the CDR3 is TGTGCCAGTAGTCAAAACTGGGCTGAAGAGACCCAGTACTTC.

This clone was detected only a few times. The chain has TRBV6-1 and TRBJ2-5; maybe TRBD2 (6 bases). The CDR3 has 15 residues. In germline, CDR1 is MNHNS, CDR2 SASEGT. The V and J ends lost 2 bases and 4 bases respectively, with 14 bases between them. The CDR3 is CASSERGRLGETQYF. CDR3 sequence (DNA): TGTGCCAGCAGTGAACGGGGGAGGCTGGGAGAGACCCAGTACTTC.

In this sample, this clone turned up once. The CDR3 bases are TGTGCCAGCAGTGCGATAGCGGGGGGGCGGAACTACGAGCAGTACTTC. It is translated as CASSAIAGGRNYEQYF. The chain joins TRBV2 to TRBJ2-7, with TRBD2 matching 11 bases. V lost 4 bases to trimming and J lost 3 bases; unmatched junction nucleotides: 8. Germline lookup yields CDR1 SNHLY and CDR2 FYNNEI. The CDR3 totals 16 residues.

CDR3 amino acids: CATSRVGGQDLWSNQPQHF. The CDR3 coding sequence is TGTGCCACCAGCAGAGTTGGGGGACAGGACCTTTGGAGCAATCAGCCCCAGCATTTT. The gene calls are TRBV15 and TRBJ1-5; TRBD1 matches 8 bases. The germline CDR1 and CDR2 sequences are LNHNV and YYDKDF (reference sequence). There are 19 residues in the CDR3. With 1 base clipped from V and 1 base from J, the junction kept 12 bases outside the gene matches. Filled out from reference TRBV15 and TRBJ1-5, the complete variable domain reads DAMVIQNPRYQVTQFGKPVTLSCSQTLNHNVMYWYQQKSSQAPKLLFHYYDKDFNNEADTPDNFQSRRPNTSFCFLDIRSPGLGDTAMYLCATSRVGGQDLWSNQPQHFGDGTRLSIL.

The V gene is TRBV12-3 or TRBV12-4, the J gene TRBJ2-7; unclear D gene. The CDR3 loop spans 13 amino acids. With 3 bases removed from V and 2 bases from J, the gap between germline ends came to 8 bases. The CDR3 reads CASSFTDTYEQYF. CDR3 nucleotides: TGTGCCAGCAGTTTTACAGATACCTACGAGCAGTACTTC.

J is TRBJ2-3 and V is TRBV6-1; possibly TRBD1 for D (5 bases). The CDR3 extends over 14 amino acids. Trimming cost V 2 bases and J 2 bases, with 8 bases left between them. Germline-derived CDR1 and CDR2 are MNHNS and SASEGT. The CDR3 nucleotides are TGTGCCAGCAGTGAAACCAGGGTCACAGATACGCAGTATTTT. Its translation: CASSETRVTDTQYF.

The genes are TRBV18 and TRBJ2-1; TRBD2 is a possible D gene (6 bases). CDR1 and CDR2 (germline): KGHSH, LQKENI. Trimming removed 8 bases from V and 7 bases from J, with 15 bases in between. The CDR3 has 13 residues. CDR3 protein: CASRRTEGNEQFF. CDR3 DNA: TGTGCCAGCCGCCGAACGGAGGGTAATGAGCAGTTCTTC. Filled out from reference TRBV18 and TRBJ2-1, the complete variable domain reads NAGVMQNPRHLVRRRGQEARLRCSPMKGHSHVYWYRQLPEEGLKFMVYLQKENIIDESGMPKERFSAEFPKEGPSILRIQQVVRGDSAAYFCASRRTEGNEQFFGPGTRLTVL.

This clone was counted once. The chain joins TRBV30 to TRBJ1-2; D gene unclear. The CDR3 runs to 13 residues. The ends were cut back, 2 bases at V and 2 bases at J, with 9 bases in the middle. CDR1 and CDR2 (germline): GTSNPN, SVGIG (reference sequence). The CDR3 sequence is CAWSRTGNYGYTF. For the CDR3, the DNA is TGTGCCTGGAGTAGGACGGGGAACTATGGCTACACCTTC.

This sequence joins TRBV23-1 and TRBJ1-4; 7 bases are shared with TRBD1. TRBV23-1 is reported as an ORF; its role is uncertain. CDR3 length: 15 amino acids. The V gene end was trimmed by 3 bases and the J gene end by 7 bases; junction bases not matched to a gene: 8. In nucleotides, the CDR3 is TGCGCCAGCAGTCAGTTACAGGGGTATGGTGAAAAACTGTTTTTT. Translated, it gives CASSQLQGYGEKLFF.

This clone was seen once. This sequence joins TRBV9 and TRBJ2-5; no clear D gene. CDR3 length equals 15 residues. Germline V gene data show CDR1 as SGDLS and CDR2 as YYNGEE. V lost 0 bases and J lost 0, with 9 bases in between. The CDR3 region has the DNA TGTGCCAGCAGCGTAGGGAGCATCCACCAAGAGACCCAGTACTTC. Translated: CASSVGSIHQETQYF.

The chain has TRBV15 and TRBJ1-1; 8 nucleotides align to TRBD1. Per germline, CDR1 LNHNV and CDR2 YYDKDF (reference sequence). V lost 0 bases and J lost 2; bases outside the gene matches: 5. The CDR3 extends over 16 amino acids. The CDR3 nucleotides are TGTGCCACCAGCAGAGATCTTACAGGGGGAAACACTGAAGCTTTCTTT. Its translation is CATSRDLTGGNTEAFF.

A single count supports this clone. This sequence joins TRBV5-4 and TRBJ1-3; 9 bases line up with TRBD1. J lost 5 bases, V lost 4 bases, and 4 bases had no gene match. Germline V lookup: CDR1 SGHNT, CDR2 YYREEE (reference sequence). The CDR3 has 14 amino acids. This chain's CDR3 is CASSLNRGRNTIYF. The CDR3 DNA follows: TGTGCCAGCAGCCTGAACAGGGGGCGAAACACCATATATTTT.

J is TRBJ1-4 and V is TRBV6-5; no reliable D call. Trimming took off 0 bases at V and 7 bases at J, with 15 bases between the two ends. The CDR3 runs 16 residues. Germline V CDR1 and CDR2: MNHEY, SVGAGI. The CDR3 loop reads CASSYSAKHGGEKLFF. CDR3 coding DNA: TGTGCCAGCAGTTACTCGGCGAAACACGGAGGTGAAAAACTGTTTTTT.

The rearrangement uses TRBV12-3 or TRBV12-4 and TRBJ2-5, with D perhaps TRBD2 (5 bases). This CDR3 contains 13 residues. With 1 base removed from V and 3 bases from J, the gap between germline ends came to 6 bases. The CDR3 DNA sequence: TGTGCCAGCAGTTTAGTCGGGGAAGAGACCCAGTACTTC. This translates into CASSLVGEETQYF.

The rearrangement links TRBV30 to TRBJ1-1, with D possibly being TRBD1 (5 bases). This CDR3 has 14 residues. CDR1 is GTSNPN and CDR2 is SVGIG in the germline V gene (reference sequence). Trimming took off 0 bases at V and 1 base at J, with 9 bases between the two ends. The CDR3 nucleotides are TGTGCCTGGAGTGTGCCGGGGGGGAACACTGAAGCTTTCTTT. Translation gives CAWSVPGGNTEAFF.

V and J are TRBV3-1 (or the pseudogene TRBV3-2) and TRBJ2-1, with D perhaps matching TRBD2 (6 bases). There are 18 residues in the CDR3. Trimming shortened V by 1 base and J by 1 base, and 17 bases separated the two germline ends. Germline V gene lookup returns CDR1 LGHDT and CDR2 YNNKEL (reference sequence). The CDR3 nucleotides read TGTGCCAGCAGCCAAGCGAGCCGGGGGAGACCTTCCTACAATGAGCAGTTCTTC. This sequence encodes CASSQASRGRPSYNEQFF.

V is TRBV11-2 and J is TRBJ2-7; 10 bases map to TRBD1. Germline CDR1 and CDR2: SGHAT and FQNNGV. V shed 5 bases and J 9 bases; nucleotides not matched to a gene: 7. The CDR3 has 13 residues. The CDR3 nucleotides read TGTGCCAGCAGCCCCGGGACAGGGGAGTCGCAGTACTTC. It encodes CASSPGTGESQYF.

The chain employs TRBV14 and TRBJ2-1, with D uncertain. The CDR3 length is 11 residues. Per the germline V gene, CDR1 is SGHDN and CDR2 is FVKESK. V gave up 3 bases and J gave up 8 bases, with 5 bases separating them. The CDR3 DNA is TGTGCCAGCAGCCAGAGTTATGAGCAGTTCTTC. It specifies CASSQSYEQFF.

The chain combines TRBV19 with TRBJ1-3; D is unresolved. The CDR3 sequence is 13 residues long. V was trimmed by 7 bases and J by 2 bases, leaving 9 bases between them. In germline, CDR1 is LNHDA, CDR2 SQIVND (reference sequence). In DNA form, the CDR3 reads TGTGCCAGTACCGTCAGGCCTGGAAACACCATATATTTT. The encoded protein is CASTVRPGNTIYF.

CDR3 sequence: CASSPSRGSGGYGYTF. The CDR3 DNA reads TGTGCCAGCAGCCCATCCCGGGGATCGGGGGGCTATGGCTACACCTTC. The chain links TRBV7-2 to TRBJ1-2; TRBD1 is a possible D gene (5 bases). V lost 5 bases, J lost 4 bases, and 20 bases lay in between. CDR1 and CDR2 (germline): SGHTA, FQGNSA. The CDR3 consists of 16 residues.

The CDR3 loop is CATREGGSLYSNQPQHF. Here the CDR3 DNA reads TGTGCCACCAGAGAGGGGGGGTCCCTCTATAGCAATCAGCCCCAGCATTTT. This chain joins TRBV19 and TRBJ1-5, with D perhaps matching TRBD1 (6 bases). This CDR3 contains 17 residues. The germline V gene has CDR1 LNHDA and CDR2 SQIVND (reference sequence). The germline V and J ends were trimmed by 10 bases and 0 bases, with 22 bases remaining between them. Looking up the rest from reference TRBV19 and TRBJ1-5 gives the full variable domain: DGGITQSPKYLFRKEGQNVTLSCEQNLNHDAMYWYRQDPGQGLRLIYYSQIVNDFQKGDIAEGYSVSREKKESFPLTVTSAQKNPTAFYLCATREGGSLYSNQPQHFGDGTRLSIL.

The rearrangement links TRBV6-2 or TRBV6-3 to TRBJ2-5; weak D call: TRBD2 (6 bases). The V and J ends lost 2 bases and 5 bases respectively, with 9 bases between them. Looked up from germline, CDR1 is MNHEY and CDR2 is SVGEGT. This CDR3 has 13 residues. This CDR3 is CASSYGLAETQYF. The CDR3 coding sequence is TGTGCCAGCAGTTACGGTCTAGCGGAGACCCAGTACTTC.

This chain links TRBV28 with TRBJ2-1; no clear D gene. Germline CDR1 MDHEN, CDR2 SYDVKM. The V end was cut by 7 bases, the J end by 10 bases, with 11 bases between. The CDR3 is 11 amino acids. The chain's CDR3 is CASISWPEQFF. The DNA for the CDR3 is TGTGCCAGCATAAGTTGGCCCGAGCAGTTCTTC.

This chain joins TRBV6-5 and TRBJ1-3, with TRBD1 matching 9 bases. The ends lost 6 bases at V and 0 bases at J; junction bases unmatched: 3. The germline V gene encodes CDR1 MNHEY and CDR2 SVGAGI. The CDR3 runs 15 residues. CDR3 coding DNA: TGTGCCAGCAGGGGACAGGGTCGCTCTGGAAACACCATATATTTT. Residues: CASRGQGRSGNTIYF.

The chain combines TRBV3-1 (or the pseudogene TRBV3-2) with TRBJ1-4, with a weak D call TRBD1 (5 bases). Trimming removed 3 bases at V and 0 bases at J, with 5 bases between. Germline CDR1 reads LGHDT; CDR2 reads YNNKEL (reference sequence). CDR3 length: 14 residues. The CDR3 DNA is TGTGCCAGCAGCCACAGGGCAACTAATGAAAAACTGTTTTTT. Translated: CASSHRATNEKLFF.

V is TRBV28 and J is TRBJ2-5, with D possibly TRBD1 on 6 matching bases. Trimming removed 4 bases from V and 5 bases from J, with 14 bases in between. This CDR3 has 14 residues. Per the germline V gene, CDR1 is MDHEN and CDR2 is SYDVKM. The CDR3 sequence: CASSSWGHPETQYF. The CDR3, as DNA: TGTGCCAGCAGTTCATGGGGACATCCGGAGACCCAGTACTTC. Looking up the rest from reference TRBV28 and TRBJ2-5 gives the full variable domain: DVKVTQSSRYLVKRTGEKVFLECVQDMDHENMFWYRQDPGLGLRLIYFSYDVKMKEKGDIPEGYSVSREKKERFSLILESASTNQTSMYLCASSSWGHPETQYFGPGTRLLVL.